This T cell receptor (beta chain) stems from a study of T cell responses to AZD1222 COVID-19 vaccine. Study observations and caveats: Reportedly, nearly half the spike-specific TCRs target unmutated variant regions. Females outnumbered males among donors, who were mostly white British; clonal diversity was possibly underestimated. At study baseline, merely over 5 AZD1222 recipients were seropositive. Dominant CD4 TCR responses targeted spike regions 160-218 and 743-854.

This CDR3 is 14 amino acids long. V was shortened by 0 bases and J by 0 bases, with 6 bases between the two germline ends. Germline lookup yields CDR1 MNHEY and CDR2 SVGEGT. Using immunoSEQ multiplex PCR, the repertoire was profiled, and TCRdb retains in-frame clones only, with some absent. This table holds 90,000 to 110,000 clones, 82% found once. As regards this clone: Its antigen remains unidentified.

Sequencing was performed on peripheral blood, taken on day 0 of AZD1222 vaccination. The chain couples TRBV6-2 or TRBV6-3 to TRBJ2-7; perhaps TRBD1 as D (6 bases). The receptor comes from an adult in good health. Here the CDR3 reads CASSYSGGSYEQYF. DNA of the CDR3: TGTGCCAGCAGTTACTCAGGGGGCTCCTACGAGCAGTACTTC.